This T cell receptor (beta chain) was sequenced during a study of T cell changes during pregnancy in multiple sclerosis. The length of the CDR3 is 19 residues. J lost 2 bases, V lost 5 bases, and 9 bases had no gene match. Germline assignment: CDR1 SEHNR and CDR2 FQNEAQ (reference sequence). Only in-frame clones appear in the TCRdb table, and some are missing; sequencing was by immunoSEQ multiplex PCR. The profile shows about 85,000 clones, approximately 89% of them singletons. The sequences come from peripheral blood, collected in the first trimester of pregnancy. The chain employs TRBV7-9 and TRBJ2-1; 16 bases line up with TRBD2. The receptor's source is a female donor with multiple sclerosis, enrolled in a pregnancy study. CDR3 in amino acids: CASSTGTSGGAVAYNEQFF. The CDR3 DNA reads TGTGCCAGCAGCACCGGGACTAGCGGGGGGGCCGTGGCCTACAATGAGCAGTTCTTC.